The 10 T cell receptor beta chains below all came from one sample that was sequenced in a study of cytomegalovirus exposure and HLA in healthy donors. Use of 60 Vbeta and 13 Jbeta primers characterized the PCR. Produced via immunoSEQ multiplex PCR; TCRdb's table is partial and in-frame only. The sample shows just over 150,000 clones, about three quarters of them seen only once. Sequencing was done on a sample of PBMCs. The receptors here all came from a woman aged 50 to 60 in good health and CMV-seropositive.

V usage is TRBV28 and J usage is TRBJ1-4; unclear D gene. CDR3 size: 12 residues. Trimming stripped 1 base from V and 8 bases from J, with 5 bases between. Germline V lookup: CDR1 MDHEN, CDR2 SYDVKM. CDR3 nucleotides: TGTGCCAGCAGTTTATTTCGGGAAAAACTGTTTTTT. Translating it yields CASSLFREKLFF.

The chain employs TRBV11-2 and TRBJ2-5; D is unclear. Germline V gene sequence: CDR1 SGHAT, CDR2 FQNNGV. This CDR3 spans 13 amino acids. V was pared by 1 base and J by 0 bases, with 3 bases between. The CDR3 sequence: CASSLGNQETQYF. CDR3 bases: TGTGCCAGCAGCTTAGGTAACCAAGAGACCCAGTACTTC.

The rearrangement uses TRBV4-3 and TRBJ2-3; 12 bases are a match to TRBD2. This CDR3 contains 18 residues. Looked up from germline, CDR1 is LGHNA and CDR2 is YSLEER. Unmatched junction bases numbered 5, after V lost 0 bases and J lost 1 base. The CDR3 DNA sequence: TGCGCCAGCAGCCAAGATCCCCGGACTAGCGGGGGCACAGATACGCAGTATTTT. It codes for CASSQDPRTSGGTDTQYF.

The chain links TRBV19 to TRBJ2-3; maybe TRBD2 (5 bases). CDR1 LNHDA and CDR2 SQIVND come from the germline V gene (reference sequence). V gave up 3 bases and J gave up 4 bases, with 8 bases separating them. This CDR3 spans 13 amino acids. CDR3 residues: CASSIISADTQYF. Written as DNA, the CDR3 is TGTGCCAGTAGTATTATTAGCGCAGATACGCAGTATTTT.

The rearrangement uses TRBV7-9 and TRBJ2-5, with TRBD2 matching 13 bases. V lost 2 bases and J lost 4; bases outside the gene matches: 1. CDR1 is SEHNR and CDR2 is FQNEAQ in the germline V gene (reference sequence). The CDR3 is 15 residues long. The CDR3 region is CASSLRTSGRETQYF. The CDR3 nucleotides read TGTGCCAGCAGCTTAAGGACTAGCGGGAGAGAGACCCAGTACTTC. The full variable domain, its missing parts supplied by reference TRBV7-9 and TRBJ2-5, is DTGVSQNPRHKITKRGQNVTFRCDPISEHNRLYWYRQTLGQGPEFLTYFQNEAQLEKSRLLSDRFSAERPKGSFSTLEIQRTEQGDSAMYLCASSLRTSGRETQYFGPGTRLLVL.

This clone was seen more than once but under ten times. The V gene is TRBV19, the J gene TRBJ2-6; the match to TRBD2 covers 13 bases. The V gene's germline CDR1 is LNHDA and CDR2 SQIVND (reference sequence). The V and J ends lost 0 bases and 0 bases, in that order; junction bases with no gene match: 5. CDR3 length: 20 residues. The chain's CDR3 is CASSIDELAGGPSGANVLTF. The CDR3 DNA sequence: TGTGCCAGTAGTATAGACGAACTAGCGGGGGGGCCCTCTGGGGCCAACGTCCTGACTTTC.

This clone was seen just once. V usage is TRBV5-1 and J usage is TRBJ1-2, with a tentative D call TRBD1 (6 bases). V lost 5 bases and J 4 bases, leaving 12 bases between the germline ends. Per germline, CDR1 SGHRS and CDR2 YFSETQ. The CDR3 covers 13 residues. The CDR3 here is CASRAKDSYGYTF. CDR3 DNA: TGCGCCAGCAGGGCTAAGGACAGCTATGGCTACACCTTC.

The V and J genes are TRBV2 and TRBJ1-1, with D tentatively TRBD1 (5 bases). The CDR3 has 15 residues. In germline, CDR1 is SNHLY, CDR2 FYNNEI. With 7 bases removed from V and 0 bases from J, the gap between germline ends came to 15 bases. The CDR3 bases are TGTGCCAGCACCGGACAACTCATAATGAACACTGAAGCTTTCTTT. It yields the protein CASTGQLIMNTEAFF. The full variable domain, its missing parts supplied by reference TRBV2 and TRBJ1-1, is EPEVTQTPSHQVTQMGQEVILRCVPISNHLYFYWYRQILGQKVEFLVSFYNNEISEKSEIFDDQFSVERPDGSNFTLKIRSTKLEDSAMYFCASTGQLIMNTEAFFGQGTRLTVV.

The chain carries TRBV10-1 and TRBJ1-2, with 10 bases matching TRBD1. The trim removed 6 bases at V and 8 bases at J, leaving 15 bases unmatched. The CDR3 loop spans 16 amino acids. Germline CDR1 is WNHNN and CDR2 is SYGVQD (reference sequence). CDR3 sequence: CASREQATGGSGGYTF. Here the CDR3 DNA reads TGCGCCAGCAGGGAGCAGGCGACAGGGGGCTCGGGAGGCTACACCTTC.

V usage is TRBV5-1 and J usage is TRBJ2-7; 15 nucleotides line up with TRBD2. Germline V gene lookup returns CDR1 SGHRS and CDR2 YFSETQ. V dropped 0 bases and J dropped 3; count of bases not matched to a gene: 4. The CDR3 length is 17 residues. CDR3 coding DNA: TGCGCCAGCAGCTTGGGTGGGACTAGCGGGGGGAGCTACGAGCAGTACTTC. It yields the protein CASSLGGTSGGSYEQYF.